What follows is one TCR beta chain and its context. What it recognizes is unknown. TCRdb redid the calling of the reads with MiXCR, one entry per CDR3 protein. The table has 160,000 or so distinct CDR3 sequences, less than 25% seen once. This sample is part of a study of T cell repertoires in cytomegalovirus infection. For the study at large: Public signatures in TCR beta pointed to CMV infection and matching HLA type.

V was shortened by 0 bases and J by 2 bases, with 10 bases between the two germline ends. Germline lookup yields CDR1 MNHNY and CDR2 SVGAGI (reference sequence). The CDR3 loop spans 15 amino acids. Study-wide results and caveats: CMV carriers with the relevant HLA were identified by cumulative public TCR beta family frequency.

The receptor comes from a human donor in good health (CMV status not recorded). Some clones in this sample may be carry-over from other donors' samples. This rearrangement joins TRBV6-6 to TRBJ1-2; tentatively, D is TRBD1 (6 bases). Sequenced: PBMCs. The CDR3 reads CASSYSDRENYGYTF. As DNA, the CDR3 is TGTGCCAGCAGTTACTCGGACAGAGAGAACTATGGCTACACCTTC.